This T cell receptor (beta chain) was identified during a study of T cell repertoires in ileal Crohn's disease. Study at large: The M6 sample came from neoterminal ileum during colonoscopy after surgery.

In regard to this clone: The antigen is unknown.

General study results and limits: The median delay to postoperative endoscopy was about 7 months. Clonality above 26.8% at surgery always came with endoscopic recurrence.

TCRdb keeps only in-frame clones here, not all; method: immunoSEQ multiplex PCR. This sample yields about 13,000 clones, of which 65% to 80% are seen a single time; over 7% belongs to the top ten. The germline V gene has CDR1 SEHNR and CDR2 FQNEAQ (reference sequence). This CDR3 spans 13 amino acids. The V end lost 3 bases, the J end lost 3 bases, and 8 bases lay between the germline ends. The time point denotes: neoterminal ileum biopsy at postoperative endoscopy, about 6 months after surgery. Sequenced: ileal tissue. This TCR was sampled from an adult with Crohn's disease. The genes are TRBV7-9 and TRBJ1-2; D is uncertain. The CDR3 is CASSFGEDYGYTF. In nucleotides, the CDR3 is TGTGCCAGCAGCTTTGGGGAGGACTATGGCTACACCTTC.